Listed below are T cell receptor beta chains from one sample, sequenced in a study of technical replicates of blood from a handful of donors. Assay used: immunoSEQ multiplex PCR; TCRdb lists only in-frame clones, some missing. Of about 72,000 clones in the sample, more than 90% were seen once. The material sequenced was T cells isolated from PBMCs. All receptors derive from a human donor in good health. Both conserved end residues are part of each CDR3. D genes are given only for firm matches. The listing skips clone size in some rows; elsewhere it reads once, few, many or a size class.

j_gene	abundance	len	d_gene	v_gene	CDR3nt	CDR3aa
TRBJ2-4	-	9	-	TRBV23-1	TGCGCCAGCCCCCCCTCTGAGTACTTC	CASPPSEYF
TRBJ2-7	-	13	TRBD2	TRBV5-4	TGTGCCAGCAGTCCTGGGGGGGGAAACGAGCAGTACTTC	CASSPGGGNEQYF
TRBJ2-1	-	17	-	TRBV7-9	TGTGCCAGCACCTTCCCACTTCTAGCGATCTCCTACAATGAGCAGTTCTTC	CASTFPLLAISYNEQFF
TRBJ2-2	-	14	-	TRBV19	TGTGCCAGTACCTGGGCAGATAACACCGGGGAGCTGTTTTTT	CASTWADNTGELFF
TRBJ2-7	-	14	TRBD1	TRBV5-8	TGTGCCAGCAGCCTCGACAGGGAATCCTACGAGCAGTACTTC	CASSLDRESYEQYF
TRBJ2-7	once	15	TRBD1	TRBV6-1	TGTGCCAGCAGTGAAGGACAGGGGGCATTATACGAGCAGTACTTC	CASSEGQGALYEQYF
TRBJ2-1	-	16	TRBD2	TRBV7-9	TGTGCCAGCTTCTTGGGAACTAGCGGGAGTGTGAATGAGCAGTTCTTC	CASFLGTSGSVNEQFF
TRBJ1-1	-	16	TRBD1	TRBV25-1	TGTGCCAGCAGTGAGGACAGGGGGTGGGCGAACACTGAAGCTTTCTTT	CASSEDRGWANTEAFF
TRBJ1-2	-	12	-	TRBV30	TGTGCCTCTTCTATCGGGGGCTATGGCTACACCTTC	CASSIGGYGYTF
TRBJ1-5	-	17	-	TRBV23-1	TGCGCCAGCAGTCAACCATTTAGGACTTACAGCAATCAGCCCCAGCATTTT	CASSQPFRTYSNQPQHF
TRBJ1-2	-	16	TRBD1	TRBV30	TGTGCCTGGAGTTACAGGACAGGGGGTATTCTCTATGGCTACACCTTC	CAWSYRTGGILYGYTF
TRBJ2-7	-	15	TRBD2	TRBV18	TGTGCCAGCTCTCCGGCGCCCAGCGGGATGTACGAGCAGTACTTC	CASSPAPSGMYEQYF
TRBJ2-2	-	13	-	TRBV30	TGTGCCTGGAGTACACCTAACACCGGGGAGCTGTTTTTT	CAWSTPNTGELFF
TRBJ2-7	-	14	TRBD1	TRBV27	TGTGCCAGCAGTTTTGCCAGGGGGCATAACGAGCAGTACTTC	CASSFARGHNEQYF
TRBJ2-2	-	16	TRBD1	TRBV7-8	TGTGCCAGCAGCTTAAATAACAGGGGGTTAACCGGGGAGCTGTTTTTT	CASSLNNRGLTGELFF
TRBJ2-1	-	16	TRBD2	TRBV7-2	TGTGCCAGCAGCTTTCCACTAGCGGGAGGTTTGAATGAGCAGTTCTTC	CASSFPLAGGLNEQFF
TRBJ2-1	-	15	TRBD2	TRBV4-3	TGCGCCAGCAGTCCCAGCGGGAACTCCTACAATGAGCAGTTCTTC	CASSPSGNSYNEQFF
TRBJ1-4	few	16	TRBD1	TRBV30	TGTGCCTGGAGTCGAGCGGACAGGGGACTGAATGAAAAACTGTTTTTT	CAWSRADRGLNEKLFF
TRBJ2-5	-	15	TRBD2	TRBV6-1	TGTGCCAGCAGTGATTGGACTAGCGGGAGAGAGACCCAGTACTTC	CASSDWTSGRETQYF
TRBJ1-1	-	12	-	TRBV6-5	TGTGCCAGCGCAGGGGTAAAGGGTGAAGCTTTCTTT	CASAGVKGEAFF
TRBJ1-1	-	16	TRBD1	TRBV9	TGTGCCAGCAGCCCCCAGGGACAGGTTTTAAACACTGAAGCTTTCTTT	CASSPQGQVLNTEAFF
TRBJ2-5	-	14	-	TRBV7-8	TGTGCCAGCAGCTTTGACAGGTACCAAGAGACCCAGTACTTC	CASSFDRYQETQYF
TRBJ2-7	-	13	-	TRBV27	TGTGCCAGTAGCCGGGACTCATATTACGAGCAGTACTTC	CASSRDSYYEQYF
TRBJ1-3	once	15	-	TRBV7-8	TGTGCCAGCAGCCTTAAGCCGTGGTCTGGAAACACCATATATTTT	CASSLKPWSGNTIYF
TRBJ2-7	-	16	-	TRBV4-1	TGCGCCAGCAGCCAGTCCCCCGGGACAATAGGACACGAGCAGTACTTC	CASSQSPGTIGHEQYF
TRBJ2-2	-	16	TRBD2	TRBV7-9	TGTGCCAGCAGCTTCTTCAGCGGGAGGCTCGGCGGGGAGCTGTTTTTT	CASSFFSGRLGGELFF
TRBJ2-3	-	15	-	TRBV29-1	TGCAGCGTTGAAGCTGCACAGTTCGTAACAGATACGCAGTATTTT	CSVEAAQFVTDTQYF
TRBJ2-3	-	14	-	TRBV7-3	TGTGCCAGCAGCCCCCTCAAGGCGGCAGATACGCAGTATTTT	CASSPLKAADTQYF
TRBJ1-2	-	13	-	TRBV19	TGTGCCAGTAGTATAAGGCCAGGGCATGGCTACACCTTC	CASSIRPGHGYTF
TRBJ2-7	-	13	TRBD1	TRBV12-5	TGTGCTAGTGGGGACAGGGGGGACTACGAGCAGTACTTC	CASGDRGDYEQYF
TRBJ1-5	-	13	-	TRBV19	TGTGCCAGTACCCTCTCAGGGCATCAGCCCCAGCATTTT	CASTLSGHQPQHF
TRBJ2-2	-	12	-	TRBV7-6	TGTGCCAGCAGCCAGAGGAGCGGGGAGCTGTTTTTT	CASSQRSGELFF
TRBJ2-2	-	16	TRBD1	TRBV7-9	TGTGCCAGCAGCTTAGGAACCACAGGGGGCATCGGGGAGCTGTTTTTT	CASSLGTTGGIGELFF
TRBJ2-2	-	16	-	TRBV4-1	TGCGCCAGCAGCCAAATGGGAGGGGGGGTTCCCGGGGAGCTGTTTTTT	CASSQMGGGVPGELFF
TRBJ1-3	-	14	-	TRBV5-1	TGCGCCAGCAGCTTGTCGCAGGGAGGAAACACCATATATTTT	CASSLSQGGNTIYF
TRBJ2-1	-	16	TRBD2	TRBV5-1	TGCGCCAGCAGCGCCGAGATAGCGGGGGTTTCCGATGAGCAGTTCTTC	CASSAEIAGVSDEQFF
TRBJ1-2	-	12	-	TRBV14	TGTGCCAGCAGCCTAGGAGGGAGAGGCTACACCTTC	CASSLGGRGYTF
TRBJ1-2	-	16	TRBD1	TRBV6-4	TGTGCCAGCAGTGAAACCGGGACAGGGGTCGACTATGGCTACACCTTC	CASSETGTGVDYGYTF
TRBJ2-1	-	14	-	TRBV6-5	TGTGCCAGCAGATCACCGGGACAATACAATGAGCAGTTCTTC	CASRSPGQYNEQFF
TRBJ2-5	once	17	TRBD1	TRBV9	TGTGCCAGCAGCACGGGCCAACAGGGGACAATTCAAGAGACCCAGTACTTC	CASSTGQQGTIQETQYF
TRBJ2-5	-	12	-	TRBV2	TGTGCCAGCTCATTGGGGGCAGAGACCCAGTACTTC	CASSLGAETQYF
TRBJ1-2	-	12	-	TRBV11-3	TGTGCCAGCAGCCTAGAGGCCTATGGCTACACCTTC	CASSLEAYGYTF